This T cell receptor (beta chain) was recovered during a study of vaccination and CD4 T cells after COVID-19. Noted treatment: approximately 11-day PBMC culture with coronavirus spike peptide pools or control peptides (ViraFEST assay). Germline V gives CDR1 SGHRS, CDR2 YFSETQ. The CDR3 loop spans 15 amino acids. V shed 2 bases and J shed 0 bases, with 12 bases lying between them. Concerning this clonotype itself: The antigen is not known.

The Oncomine TCR Beta short-read assay was what sequenced the DNA obtained from cultured CD4+ T cells. In TCRdb, the PCR reads were re-called with MiXCR into one record per CDR3 protein. The table records about 16,000 distinct CDR3 sequences, roughly 60% of them present only once. The TCR originated in a human donor who had recovered from COVID-19. Sequenced input: CD4+ T cells from blood, cultured in vitro. This chain uses TRBV5-1 with TRBJ2-7; D may be TRBD1 or TRBD2 (5 bases each). CDR3 protein: CASSLQATSSYEQYF. The CDR3 DNA is TGCGCCAGCAGCTTACAGGCAACTAGCTCCTACGAGCAGTACTTC.